This T cell receptor (beta chain) was profiled in a study of shared clonotypes between healthy human individuals. Study observations and caveats: The donor pool, a small one, limited the genetic and exposure-history diversity represented. In contrast to clonotypes shared by all four donors, non-shared clonotypes had lower generation probabilities.

Comments on this clone: Its antigen is as yet unknown.

CDR3 length equals 13 residues. V lost 1 base to trimming and J lost 8 bases, with 9 bases between them. Germline CDR1 and CDR2: MGHDK and SYGVNS. The protocol was immunoSEQ multiplex PCR, while the TCRdb copy is restricted to in-frame clones and leaves out a portion. The data show some 2,500,000 clones, approximately 90% seen once. The receptor's source is a man in his late teens or twenties in good health. Some clones in this sample may be carry-over from other donors' samples. The sequencing input was naive CD4+ T cells from PBMCs. Subset described: CD45RA+ positively selected. This chain uses TRBV25-1 with TRBJ2-1; D is undetermined. CDR3 nucleotide sequence: TGTGCCAGCAGTGAATTCGGCAGGCATGAGCAGTTCTTC. Translating it yields CASSEFGRHEQFF.